The clone carrying this T cell receptor (beta chain) was counted at least ten times. Its antigen remains unidentified. This sample is part of a study of prognosis after radiotherapy for stage I lung cancer. Across the study: Newly diagnosed primary stage I lung tumors were present in approximately 13 patients, and oligometastatic NSCLC after surgical resection of the primary tumor was present in a handful of patients.

General study points: Reports indicated that TRBV and TRBJ gene usage differed between patients with and without metastases, including differences in several V and two J genes after SBRT. Unique TCR clone counts fell after stereotactic body radiation therapy, median approximately 9,100 versus 7,200.

Two rounds of multiplex PCR amplified TCR beta CDR3 from genomic DNA. With primers specific to each TRBV and TRBJ gene, the first-round PCR was performed. Universal primers primed the second round of PCR. TCRdb passed the multiplex PCR reads through MiXCR, listing each CDR3 protein once. The data contain over 11,000 distinct CDR3 sequences, 28% of them singletons. The CDR3 sequence is 13 residues long. Deletions cut 6 bases from V and 2 bases from J, with 9 bases between. This TCR derives from a donor of 50 years or more with non-small cell lung cancer. The specimen was PBMCs, collected before or after stereotactic body radiation therapy (not recorded which). The J gene is TRBJ2-3, the V gene TRBV12-3 or TRBV12-4; D is perhaps TRBD2 (5 bases). The CDR3: CASRASPTDTQYF. For the CDR3, the DNA is TGTGCCAGCAGGGCTAGCCCCACAGATACGCAGTATTTT.